This T cell receptor beta chain was recovered during a study of blood T cell repertoires in COVID-19. Profiling relied on immunoSEQ multiplex PCR, and the TCRdb table lists in-frame clones only, not all of them. The sample records approximately 110,000 clones, 80% to 90% being singletons. Germline-derived CDR1 and CDR2 are SGHRS and YFSETQ. After removal of 4 bases from V and 2 bases from J, the junction contained 2 bases not matched to a gene. The CDR3 has 14 amino acids. This clone showed up just once. Sequencing was done on a sample of peripheral blood. This chain connects TRBV5-1 to TRBJ1-3, with 8 bases lining up with TRBD1. The clonotype was recovered from an elderly woman with acute or convalescent COVID-19. The CDR3 bases are TGCGCCAGCAGCCCGGACAGGGCTGGAAACACCATATATTTT. Its translation: CASSPDRAGNTIYF.